The next 12 T cell receptor beta chains were all read from a single sample in a study of shared clonotypes between healthy human individuals. Sequencing was performed with immunoSEQ multiplex PCR; in TCRdb, only in-frame clones are kept and a portion is missing. The profile shows nearly 1,000,000 clones, 70% to 85% of them singletons. The sequencing input was memory CD4+ T cells sorted from blood. Subset indicated: CD45RA-negative fraction. These receptors were taken from a man aged 18 to 29 in good health.

Turning to this clone: Other DNA variants within this sample encode the same CDR3. This chain links TRBV18 with TRBJ1-1, with D unclear. Germline V CDR1 and CDR2: KGHSH, LQKENI. V lost 3 bases, J lost 1 base, and 9 bases lay in between. This CDR3 region has 14 residues. CDR3 sequence (DNA): TGTGCCAGCTCACCGGGTGGAGGGAACACTGAAGCTTTCTTT. Amino acid sequence: CASSPGGGNTEAFF.

Worth noting for this clone: The same CDR3 also results from other DNA sequences found in this sample. The chain couples TRBV18 to TRBJ2-7; D call uncertain. Per the germline V gene, CDR1 is KGHSH and CDR2 is LQKENI. The CDR3 contains 12 residues. Trimming left V 6 bases short and J 0 bases short, with 6 bases between. The CDR3 reads CASSPVSYEQYF. Written as DNA, the CDR3 is TGTGCCAGCTCGCCCGTCTCCTACGAGCAGTACTTC.

On this clone: Other DNA variants within this sample encode the same CDR3. The chain joins TRBV30 to TRBJ2-5, with D perhaps assigned TRBD1 or TRBD2 (5 bases each). Deletions cut 3 bases from V and 2 bases from J, with 10 bases between. There are 13 residues in the CDR3. The V gene's germline CDR1 is GTSNPN and CDR2 SVGIG (reference sequence). The CDR3 reads CAWSPGLQETQYF. The CDR3 DNA reads TGTGCCTGGAGCCCGGGGCTACAAGAGACCCAGTACTTC.

About this clone itself: A much larger clone lies one base from this, so it may be a read error. The chain is built from TRBV11-2 and TRBJ1-5; 8 nucleotides align to TRBD1. The CDR3 consists of 13 residues. Germline loops: CDR1 SGHAT, CDR2 FQNNGV. V trimming: 4 bases; J trimming: 4 bases; junction bases outside the gene matches: 0. The CDR3 loop reads CASSWTGNQPQHF. CDR3 coding DNA: TGTGCCAGCAGCTGGACAGGGAATCAGCCCCAGCATTTT.

The J gene is TRBJ2-3, the V gene TRBV2, with TRBD2 matching over 10 bases. V lost 7 bases to trimming and J lost 5 bases; unmatched junction nucleotides: 3. The CDR3 has 13 residues. The germline V gene encodes CDR1 SNHLY and CDR2 FYNNEI. CDR3 residues: CASNRLAGDTQYF. The CDR3 bases are TGTGCCAGCAATCGACTAGCGGGAGATACGCAGTATTTT.

This clone was counted a few times. J is TRBJ1-6 and V is TRBV30; maybe TRBD1 (6 bases). The V and J ends lost 2 bases and 9 bases respectively, with 20 bases between them. This CDR3 spans 16 amino acids. Germline V gives CDR1 GTSNPN, CDR2 SVGIG (reference sequence). The CDR3 is CAWSLVAGAASSPLHF. In nucleotides, the CDR3 is TGTGCCTGGAGTTTAGTAGCGGGGGCGGCGAGTTCACCCCTCCACTTT.

This clone came up once. The rearrangement links TRBV7-3 to TRBJ2-7, with 8 nucleotides matching TRBD2. Per germline, CDR1 SGHTA and CDR2 FQGTGA. The V segment lost 1 base and the J segment 4 bases; nucleotides outside the gene matches: 6. The CDR3 loop spans 15 amino acids. The CDR3 region is CASSLNPTSVYEQYF. CDR3 in DNA: TGTGCCAGCAGCTTAAATCCGACTAGCGTTTACGAGCAGTACTTC.

The chain employs TRBV30 and TRBJ2-1; 12 bases align to TRBD2. J was trimmed by 4 bases and V by 2 bases; bases with no gene match: 6. Germline-derived CDR1 and CDR2 are GTSNPN and SVGIG (reference sequence). The CDR3 totals 16 residues. The DNA for the CDR3 is TGTGCCTGGAGTCTAGCGGGAGGGAGGGTATACAATGAGCAGTTCTTC. This gives the protein CAWSLAGGRVYNEQFF.

The chain uses TRBV9 and TRBJ2-7, with D hard to call. From germline, CDR1 is SGDLS and CDR2 YYNGEE. Deletions cut 0 bases from V and 2 bases from J, with 9 bases between. The CDR3 extends over 14 amino acids. CDR3 loop: CASSVDLGPYEQYF. In DNA form, the CDR3 reads TGTGCCAGCAGCGTAGATCTGGGTCCCTACGAGCAGTACTTC.

The chain joins TRBV5-1 to TRBJ2-5; possible D gene TRBD1, 5 bases. Germline CDR1 and CDR2: SGHRS and YFSETQ. V was cut by 0 bases and J by 1 base, with 13 bases left in between. This CDR3 is built from 16 residues. CDR3 residues: CASSLGGSNPQETQYF. In nucleotides, the CDR3 is TGCGCCAGCAGCTTGGGGGGCTCCAACCCCCAAGAGACCCAGTACTTC. Supplemented by reference TRBV5-1 and TRBJ2-5, the full variable domain reads KAGVTQTPRYLIKTRGQQVTLSCSPISGHRSVSWYQQTPGQGLQFLFEYFSETQRNKGNFPGRFSGRQFSNSRSEMNVSTLELGDSALYLCASSLGGSNPQETQYFGPGTRLLVL.

This clone was detected only a few times. V usage is TRBV5-1 and J usage is TRBJ1-2; D possibly corresponds to TRBD1 (6 bases). CDR1 is SGHRS, CDR2 YFSETQ, per germline. This CDR3 spans 16 amino acids. V lost 1 base and J lost 10, with 23 bases in between. Here the CDR3 reads CASSLYRVEGKGSYTF. CDR3 nucleotide sequence: TGCGCCAGCAGCTTGTACAGGGTCGAGGGCAAAGGTTCCTACACCTTC.

The gene calls are TRBV19 and TRBJ2-3; possible D gene TRBD2, 6 bases. CDR3 length: 14 amino acids. Trimming shortened V by 6 bases and J by 0 bases, and 10 bases separated the two germline ends. The germline CDR1 and CDR2 sequences are LNHDA and SQIVND (reference sequence). The DNA for the CDR3 is TGTGCCAGTAGAAGGGGACTTAGCACAGATACGCAGTATTTT. It encodes CASRRGLSTDTQYF.